This T cell receptor (beta chain) was documented in a study of CD8+CD57+ T cells in acquired aplastic anemia. Study in general: Read counts for CD4+ cells (from healthy donors) averaged about 10 million.

The template for TCR beta VDJ and CDR3 sequence profiling was genomic DNA. TCRdb reanalysed the reads using MiXCR and keeps one entry per CDR3 protein. In the table there are over 200,000 distinct CDR3 sequences, around 60% of which are singletons. This CDR3 region has 18 residues. CDR1 is SEHNR, CDR2 FQNEAQ, per germline (reference sequence). Between the trimmed V and J ends, which lost 5 bases and 2 bases, there was a span of 22 bases. The sample comprised sorted CD4+, CD8+, or CD8+CD57+ T cells (not recorded which) from PBMCs. The V gene is TRBV7-9, the J gene TRBJ2-1, with D possibly being TRBD2 (5 bases). This receptor was identified in a human donor in good health. The CDR3 DNA follows: TGTGCCAGCAGCCCTTCGGTAGCGCCAAGACGCCCCTACAATGAGCAGTTCTTC. This gives the protein CASSPSVAPRRPYNEQFF.